The rows below give T cell receptor beta chains drawn from one sample of a study of cytomegalovirus exposure and HLA in healthy donors. The table came from immunoSEQ multiplex PCR; TCRdb's copy has only in-frame clones and leaves some out. Here the sample spans fewer than 45,000 clones, approximately 91% being singletons. The material sequenced was PBMCs. The source of these receptors is a woman under 30 in good health and CMV-seronegative. The CDR3 runs from the conserved cysteine through the conserved F or W. A D gene is named only where the DNA matches it firmly. Size is omitted from some rows. Given values are once, few, many or a class for expanded clones.

j_call v_call d_call clone_size cdr3_aa cdr3_nt
TRBJ2-5 TRBV9 NA NA CASSATGQETQYF TGTGCCAGCAGCGCGACAGGACAAGAGACCCAGTACTTC
TRBJ1-1 TRBV5-6 TRBD1 NA CASSLLGGTGNTEAFF TGTGCCAGCAGCTTGTTAGGCGGGACAGGGAACACTGAAGCTTTCTTT
TRBJ2-7 TRBV28 TRBD2 few CASAPSGGYYEQYF TGTGCCAGCGCTCCTAGCGGGGGATACTACGAGCAGTACTTC
TRBJ2-7 TRBV7-2 TRBD2 NA CASSLGGLAGGEQYF TGTGCCAGCAGCTTAGGCGGACTAGCGGGAGGCGAGCAGTACTTC
TRBJ1-1 TRBV5-1 NA few CASSKTTELNTEAFF TGCGCCAGCAGCAAAACCACAGAACTGAACACTGAAGCTTTCTTT
TRBJ2-1 TRBV28 TRBD2 NA CASSFGVAGYNEQFF TGTGCCAGCAGTTTCGGCGTAGCGGGCTACAATGAGCAGTTCTTC
TRBJ2-7 TRBV7-9 NA NA CASSSQGYEQYF TGTGCCAGCAGCTCACAGGGCTACGAGCAGTACTTC
TRBJ2-1 TRBV2 TRBD1 NA CAGDRERYNEQFF TGTGCCGGTGACAGGGAGCGTTACAATGAGCAGTTCTTC
TRBJ1-5 TRBV6-5 NA NA CASSYLGAGAHQPQHF TGTGCCAGCAGTTATCTTGGGGCAGGGGCACATCAGCCCCAGCATTTT
TRBJ1-5 TRBV28 NA NA CASSRPRGFNQPQHF TGTGCCAGCAGCAGGCCACGGGGTTTTAATCAGCCCCAGCATTTT
TRBJ2-1 TRBV5-1 NA NA CASSLGGDSYNEQFF TGCGCCAGCAGCTTAGGCGGTGACTCCTACAATGAGCAGTTCTTC
TRBJ2-1 TRBV19 NA NA CASSIGQEPYNEQFF TGTGCCAGTAGTATAGGGCAGGAACCTTACAATGAGCAGTTCTTC
TRBJ2-5 TRBV11-2 NA NA CASSATRTYQETQYF TGTGCCAGCAGCGCGACACGTACGTATCAAGAGACCCAGTACTTC
TRBJ2-1 TRBV10-2 NA NA CASSERQWYYNEQFF TGCGCCAGCAGCGAACGTCAGTGGTACTACAATGAGCAGTTCTTC
TRBJ2-1 TRBV5-4 TRBD2 NA CASSYDIAGEGNEQFF TGTGCCAGCAGCTATGATATAGCGGGAGAGGGCAATGAGCAGTTCTTC
TRBJ2-7 TRBV6-1 TRBD1 once CASSEGGQGTLWMYYEQYF TGTGCCAGCAGTGAAGGGGGACAGGGGACGTTGTGGATGTACTACGAGCAGTACTTC
TRBJ2-1 TRBV7-2 NA NA CASSLFSVANNEQFF TGTGCCAGCAGCTTATTTAGCGTCGCGAACAATGAGCAGTTCTTC
TRBJ2-1 TRBV7-8 TRBD2 NA CASSGGLANYNEQFF TGTGCCAGCAGCGGGGGACTAGCGAACTACAATGAGCAGTTCTTC
TRBJ2-7 TRBV2 NA NA CASQTGSRYEQYF TGTGCCAGCCAGACCGGGTCCCGCTACGAGCAGTACTTC
TRBJ2-2 TRBV5-6 TRBD2 once CASSWGLAGEDGELFF TGTGCCAGCAGCTGGGGACTAGCGGGAGAGGACGGGGAGCTGTTTTTT
TRBJ1-2 TRBV7-3 TRBD1 NA CASSTQGPRDRYTF TGTGCCAGCAGCACACAGGGGCCTCGGGATCGCTACACCTTC
TRBJ2-3 TRBV4-2 NA NA CASSQVGRGVDTQYF TGTGCCAGCAGCCAAGTTGGACGGGGAGTGGATACGCAGTATTTT
TRBJ2-5 TRBV10-3 TRBD1 NA CAISDRQGAGETQYF TGTGCCATCAGTGACCGACAGGGGGCAGGGGAGACCCAGTACTTC
TRBJ2-3 TRBV11-2 TRBD1 NA CASSLVTGGTDTQYF TGTGCCAGCAGCTTAGTGACAGGGGGGACAGATACGCAGTATTTT
TRBJ1-2 TRBV27 NA NA CASSRGGRDYGYTF TGTGCCAGCAGTCGGGGGGGTAGGGACTATGGCTACACCTTC
TRBJ1-5 TRBV25-1 NA NA CARQYSNQPQHF TGTGCCCGACAGTATAGCAATCAGCCCCAGCATTTT
TRBJ2-3 TRBV4-1 NA NA CASSQSPAFGDTQYF TGCGCCAGCAGCCAATCGCCCGCGTTCGGGGATACGCAGTATTTT
TRBJ2-3 TRBV5-4 NA once CTSTDARVISTDTQYF TGTACCAGCACCGATGCCAGGGTAATAAGCACAGATACGCAGTATTTT
TRBJ1-5 TRBV28 NA NA CASNLWWGFYSNQPQHF TGTGCCAGCAATCTATGGTGGGGCTTTTATAGCAATCAGCCCCAGCATTTT
TRBJ1-1 TRBV7-9 TRBD1 few CASSSGQGGDTEAFF TGTGCCAGCAGCTCCGGACAGGGCGGGGACACTGAAGCTTTCTTT
TRBJ1-2 TRBV30 TRBD1 NA CAWSRQGDYGYTF TGTGCCTGGAGTAGACAGGGGGACTATGGCTACACCTTC
TRBJ2-4 TRBV7-9 TRBD1 few CASSRQGEAKNIQYF TGTGCCAGCAGCCGACAGGGAGAAGCCAAAAACATTCAGTACTTC
TRBJ1-1 TRBV19 NA few CASSNSRDTEAFF TGTGCCAGTAGTAACAGCAGGGACACTGAAGCTTTCTTT
TRBJ1-3 TRBV5-1 TRBD1 NA CASSLGTGAGNTIYF TGCGCCAGCAGCTTGGGGACAGGGGCTGGAAACACCATATATTTT
TRBJ2-5 TRBV7-2 NA NA CASSPQETQYF TGTGCCAGCAGCCCACAAGAGACCCAGTACTTC
TRBJ1-5 TRBV4-3 NA NA CASSQHLRGNQPQHF TGCGCCAGCAGCCAACACCTCCGGGGAAATCAGCCCCAGCATTTT
TRBJ2-5 TRBV29-1 TRBD2 NA CSAGPSGRLKETQYF TGCAGCGCCGGGCCTAGCGGGAGACTAAAAGAGACCCAGTACTTC
TRBJ1-5 TRBV4-1 NA once CASSQGPSPTTTQHF TGCGCCAGCAGCCAAGGACCCTCACCCACGACTACCCAGCATTTT
TRBJ2-2 TRBV5-4 NA once CASSLGGSNTGELFF TGTGCCAGCAGCTTGGGCGGGTCGAACACCGGGGAGCTGTTTTTT
TRBJ2-2 TRBV5-1 NA NA CASSLEGLTANTGELFF TGCGCCAGCAGCTTGGAGGGACTTACCGCGAACACCGGGGAGCTGTTTTTT
TRBJ2-1 TRBV28 TRBD2 NA CASSFGRGWNEQFF TGTGCCAGCAGTTTCGGGAGGGGCTGGAATGAGCAGTTCTTC
TRBJ1-6 TRBV30 NA NA CAWSIPRGYSSPLHF TGTGCCTGGAGTATCCCAAGGGGGTATAGTTCCCCCCTCCACTTT
TRBJ1-2 TRBV19 TRBD1 NA CASSIQLGTGGYGYTF TGTGCCAGTAGTATACAATTGGGGACAGGGGGCTATGGCTACACCTTC
TRBJ2-5 TRBV6-5 NA NA CASRLGPVGETQYF TGTGCCAGCAGACTCGGTCCGGTCGGAGAGACCCAGTACTTC
TRBJ2-3 TRBV30 NA NA CAWARETTDTQYF TGTGCCTGGGCCAGGGAAACTACAGATACGCAGTATTTT